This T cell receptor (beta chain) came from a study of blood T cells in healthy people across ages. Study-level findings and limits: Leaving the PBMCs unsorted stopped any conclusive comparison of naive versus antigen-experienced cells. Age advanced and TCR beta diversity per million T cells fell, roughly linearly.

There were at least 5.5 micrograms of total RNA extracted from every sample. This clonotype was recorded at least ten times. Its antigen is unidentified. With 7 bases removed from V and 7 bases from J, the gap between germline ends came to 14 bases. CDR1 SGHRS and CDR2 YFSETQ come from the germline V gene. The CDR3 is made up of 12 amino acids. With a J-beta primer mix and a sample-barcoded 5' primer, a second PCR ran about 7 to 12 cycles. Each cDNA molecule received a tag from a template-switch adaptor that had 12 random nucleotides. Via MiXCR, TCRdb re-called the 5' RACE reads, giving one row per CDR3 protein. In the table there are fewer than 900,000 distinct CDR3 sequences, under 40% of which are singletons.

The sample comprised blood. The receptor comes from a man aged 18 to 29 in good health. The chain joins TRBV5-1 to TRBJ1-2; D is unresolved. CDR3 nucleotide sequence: TGCGCCAGCCGCCCCCACAGAGTTGGCTACACCTTC. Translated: CASRPHRVGYTF. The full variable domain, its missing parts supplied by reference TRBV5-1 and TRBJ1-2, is KAGVTQTPRYLIKTRGQQVTLSCSPISGHRSVSWYQQTPGQGLQFLFEYFSETQRNKGNFPGRFSGRQFSNSRSEMNVSTLELGDSALYLCASRPHRVGYTFGSGTRLTVV.